Detailed here is one T cell receptor (beta chain). Its antigen is not known. Using its own MiXCR run on the 5' RACE reads, TCRdb lists one record per CDR3 protein. The repertoire holds 240,000 or so distinct CDR3 sequences, with approximately 9% as singletons. This CDR3 comprises 17 residues. J was trimmed by 4 bases and V by 0 bases; bases with no gene match: 10. Germline V gene lookup returns CDR1 GTSNPN and CDR2 SVGIG (reference sequence). The data stem from a study of CD8 T cells in ankylosing spondylitis. General observations from the study: Seemingly distinctive of ankylosing spondylitis blood was a TCR beta motif formed by eight highly homologous variants.

The sequencing sample was made of blood, either unsorted or a sorted T cell fraction (not recorded which). The chain couples TRBV30 to TRBJ2-1; the match to TRBD1 covers 9 bases. The sequence derives from a male donor with ankylosing spondylitis or in good health (not recorded which). CDR3 protein: CAWSVRGAGTGYNEQFF. Written as DNA, the CDR3 is TGTGCCTGGAGTGTAAGAGGGGCCGGGACAGGGTACAATGAGCAGTTCTTC.